This T cell receptor beta chain was profiled in a study of brain T cells in children with intractable seizures. Whole-study findings and limits: Patients' HCMV serostatus was unknown; virus specificity rests on CDR3 similarity alone. Clones missing pre-surgery may reflect undersampling of that blood sample.

Sequencing used immunoSEQ multiplex PCR; TCRdb keeps in-frame clones, though not all of them. The table shows about 340,000 clones, with about 94% occurring only once. Germline CDR1 reads MNHEY; CDR2 reads SVGAGI. The CDR3 is 15 amino acids. Trimming pared 2 bases from V and 4 bases from J, leaving 14 bases between. Time point specified: blood from clinic visit 5 months post-surgery; TSC patient then seizure free. Surgery cases with the highest brain T cell transcript signatures were chosen for sequencing. At least one anti-epileptic drug was given before surgery. Of note for this clone: The antigen is not known.

The sequence was collected from a boy younger than two with tuberous sclerosis and intractable seizures. The rearrangement joins TRBV6-5 to TRBJ1-2; no clear D. The sample was peripheral blood, taken approximately 5 months after surgery. This CDR3 reads CASSYGPGYGYGYTF. The DNA for the CDR3 is TGTGCCAGCAGTTACGGCCCGGGATATGGCTATGGCTACACCTTC.